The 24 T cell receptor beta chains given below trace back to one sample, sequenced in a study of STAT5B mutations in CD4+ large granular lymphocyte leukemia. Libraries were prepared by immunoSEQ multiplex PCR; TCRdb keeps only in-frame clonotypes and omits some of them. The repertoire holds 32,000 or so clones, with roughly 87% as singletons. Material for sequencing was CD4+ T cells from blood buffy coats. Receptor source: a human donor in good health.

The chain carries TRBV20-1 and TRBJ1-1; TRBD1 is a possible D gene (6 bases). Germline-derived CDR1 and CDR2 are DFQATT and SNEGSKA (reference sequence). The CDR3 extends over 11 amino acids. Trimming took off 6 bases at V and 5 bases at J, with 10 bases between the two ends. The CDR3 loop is CSASDRTEAFF. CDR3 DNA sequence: TGCAGTGCCTCAGACAGGACTGAAGCTTTCTTT.

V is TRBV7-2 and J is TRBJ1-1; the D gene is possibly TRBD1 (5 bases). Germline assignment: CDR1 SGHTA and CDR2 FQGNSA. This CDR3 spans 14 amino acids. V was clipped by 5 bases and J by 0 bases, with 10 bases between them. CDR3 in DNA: TGTGCCAGCAGCGTTGACAGATTGAACACTGAAGCTTTCTTT. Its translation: CASSVDRLNTEAFF. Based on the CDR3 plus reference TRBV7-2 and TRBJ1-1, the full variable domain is GAGVSQSPSNKVTEKGKDVELRCDPISGHTALYWYRQSLGQGLEFLIYFQGNSAPDKSGLPSDRFSAERTGGSVSTLTIQRTQQEDSAVYLCASSVDRLNTEAFFGQGTRLTVV.

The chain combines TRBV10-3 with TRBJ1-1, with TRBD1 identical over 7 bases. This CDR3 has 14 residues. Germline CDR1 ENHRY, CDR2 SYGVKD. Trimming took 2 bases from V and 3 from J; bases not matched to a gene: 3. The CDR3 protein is CAISEPTGDTEAFF. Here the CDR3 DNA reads TGTGCCATCAGTGAGCCCACAGGGGACACTGAAGCTTTCTTT.

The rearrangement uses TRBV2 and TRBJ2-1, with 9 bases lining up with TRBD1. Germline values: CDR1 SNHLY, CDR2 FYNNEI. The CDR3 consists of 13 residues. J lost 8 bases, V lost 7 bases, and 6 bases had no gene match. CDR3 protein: CASTLDRGDEQFF. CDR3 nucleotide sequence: TGTGCCAGCACTTTGGACAGGGGTGATGAGCAGTTCTTC.

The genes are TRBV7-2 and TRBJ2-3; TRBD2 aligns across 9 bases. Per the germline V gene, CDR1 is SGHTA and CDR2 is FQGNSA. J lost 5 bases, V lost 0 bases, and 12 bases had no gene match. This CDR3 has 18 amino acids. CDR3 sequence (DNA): TGTGCCAGCAGCTTAGCACCTCTAGCTAGCGGGGCTGGAGATACGCAGTATTTT. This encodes CASSLAPLASGAGDTQYF.

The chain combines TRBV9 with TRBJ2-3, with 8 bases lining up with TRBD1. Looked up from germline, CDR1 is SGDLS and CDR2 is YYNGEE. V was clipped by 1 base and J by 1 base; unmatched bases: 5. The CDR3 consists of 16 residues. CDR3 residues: CASSVTGGQGTDTQYF. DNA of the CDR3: TGTGCCAGCAGCGTAACCGGGGGACAGGGCACAGATACGCAGTATTTT.

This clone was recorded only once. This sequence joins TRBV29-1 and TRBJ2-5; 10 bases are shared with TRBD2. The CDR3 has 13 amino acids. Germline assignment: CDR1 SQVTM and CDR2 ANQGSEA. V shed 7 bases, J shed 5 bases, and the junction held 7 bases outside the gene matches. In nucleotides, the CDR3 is TGCAGCGCTCCAGCGGGAGGGTTGGAGACCCAGTACTTC. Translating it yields CSAPAGGLETQYF.

The CDR3 protein is CASSLGTSPNEQFF. DNA of the CDR3: TGTGCCAGCAGCTTAGGGACTAGCCCGAATGAGCAGTTCTTC. The rearrangement uses TRBV7-2 and TRBJ2-1; TRBD2 agrees at 8 bases. The germline gives CDR1 SGHTA, CDR2 FQGNSA. The V gene end was trimmed by 1 base and the J gene end by 7 bases; junction bases not matched to a gene: 3. The CDR3 covers 14 residues.

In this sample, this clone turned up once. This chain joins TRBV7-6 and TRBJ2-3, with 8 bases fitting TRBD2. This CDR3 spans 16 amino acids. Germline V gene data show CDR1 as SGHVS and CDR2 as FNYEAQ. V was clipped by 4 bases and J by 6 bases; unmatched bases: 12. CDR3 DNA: TGTGCCAGCAGCTCTCCCCCGGGGACTAGGGAGGATACGCAGTATTTT. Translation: CASSSPPGTREDTQYF.

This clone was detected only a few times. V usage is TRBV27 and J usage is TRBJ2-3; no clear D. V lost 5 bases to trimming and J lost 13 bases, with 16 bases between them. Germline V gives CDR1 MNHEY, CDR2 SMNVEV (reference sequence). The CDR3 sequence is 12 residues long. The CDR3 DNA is TGTGCCAGCAGTCCACTGACTGGAGAGGAGTATTTT. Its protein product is CASSPLTGEEYF.

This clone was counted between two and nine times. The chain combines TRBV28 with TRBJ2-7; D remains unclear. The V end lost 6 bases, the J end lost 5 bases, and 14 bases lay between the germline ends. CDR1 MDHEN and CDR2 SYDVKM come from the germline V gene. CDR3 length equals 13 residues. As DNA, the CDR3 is TGTGCCAGCAGCATCCCCCCTGATGACGAGCAGTACTTC. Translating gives CASSIPPDDEQYF.

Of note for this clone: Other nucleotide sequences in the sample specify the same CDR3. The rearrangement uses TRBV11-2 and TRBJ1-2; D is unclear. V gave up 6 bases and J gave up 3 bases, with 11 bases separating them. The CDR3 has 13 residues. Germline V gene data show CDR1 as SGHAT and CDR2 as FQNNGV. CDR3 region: CASSPGGHYGYTF. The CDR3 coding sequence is TGTGCCAGCAGTCCAGGAGGTCACTATGGCTACACCTTC.

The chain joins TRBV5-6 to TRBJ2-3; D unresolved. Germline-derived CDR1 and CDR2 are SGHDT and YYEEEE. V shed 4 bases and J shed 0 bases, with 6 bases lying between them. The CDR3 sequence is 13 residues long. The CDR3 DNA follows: TGTGCCAGCAGCCTACCTAGCACAGATACGCAGTATTTT. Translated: CASSLPSTDTQYF.

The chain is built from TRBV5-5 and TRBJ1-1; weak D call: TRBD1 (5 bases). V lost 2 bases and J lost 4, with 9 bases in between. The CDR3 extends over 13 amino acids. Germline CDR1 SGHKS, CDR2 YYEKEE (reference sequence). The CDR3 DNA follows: TGTGCCAGCAGCTTCCAGGGCGCCACTGAAGCTTTCTTT. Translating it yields CASSFQGATEAFF.

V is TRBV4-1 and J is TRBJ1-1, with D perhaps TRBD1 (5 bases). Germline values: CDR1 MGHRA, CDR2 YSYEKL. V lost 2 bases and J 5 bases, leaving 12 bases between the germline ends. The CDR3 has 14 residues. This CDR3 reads CASSQPAGQTEAFF. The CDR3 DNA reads TGCGCCAGCAGCCAACCGGCAGGGCAAACTGAAGCTTTCTTT.

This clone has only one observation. CDR3 residues: CASSLEPPANTGELFF. In DNA form, the CDR3 reads TGTGCCAGCAGTTTAGAACCCCCCGCGAACACCGGGGAGCTGTTTTTT. V usage is TRBV27 and J usage is TRBJ2-2, with no clear D. The CDR3 consists of 16 residues. CDR1 is MNHEY, CDR2 SMNVEV, per germline (reference sequence). V was pared by 2 bases and J by 0 bases, with 10 bases between.

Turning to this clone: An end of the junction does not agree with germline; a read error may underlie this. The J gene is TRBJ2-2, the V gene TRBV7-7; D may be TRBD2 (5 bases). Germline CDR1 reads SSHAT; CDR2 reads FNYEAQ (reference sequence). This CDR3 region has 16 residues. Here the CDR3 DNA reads TGTGCTAGCAGCTTAAGTTGGACTTCGAACACCGGGGAGCTGTTTTTT. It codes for CASSLSWTSNTGELFF.

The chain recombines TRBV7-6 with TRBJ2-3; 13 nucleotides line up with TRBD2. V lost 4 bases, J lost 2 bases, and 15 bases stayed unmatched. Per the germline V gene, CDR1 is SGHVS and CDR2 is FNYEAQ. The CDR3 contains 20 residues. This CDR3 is CASSSRPRTSGSYSTDTQYF. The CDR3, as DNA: TGTGCCAGCAGCTCCAGACCCCGGACTAGCGGGAGTTATTCCACAGATACGCAGTATTTT.

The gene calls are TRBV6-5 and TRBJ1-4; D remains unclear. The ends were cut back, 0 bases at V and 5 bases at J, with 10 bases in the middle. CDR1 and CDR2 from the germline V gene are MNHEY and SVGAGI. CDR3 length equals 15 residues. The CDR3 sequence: CASSYSGSVNEKLFF. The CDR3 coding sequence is TGTGCCAGCAGTTACTCGGGTTCGGTGAATGAAAAACTGTTTTTT.

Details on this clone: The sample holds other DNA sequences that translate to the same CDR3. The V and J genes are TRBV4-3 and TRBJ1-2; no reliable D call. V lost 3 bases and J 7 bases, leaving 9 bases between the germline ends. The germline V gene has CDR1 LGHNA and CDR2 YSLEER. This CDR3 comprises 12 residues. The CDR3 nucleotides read TGCGCCAGCAGCCAGGATCGGGCTGGCTACACCTTC. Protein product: CASSQDRAGYTF.

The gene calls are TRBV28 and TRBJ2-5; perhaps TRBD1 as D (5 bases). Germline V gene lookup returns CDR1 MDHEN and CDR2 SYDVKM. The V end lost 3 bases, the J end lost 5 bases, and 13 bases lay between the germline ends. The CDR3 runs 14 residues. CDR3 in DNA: TGTGCCAGCAGTTTTGGGGCCCGACGGGAGACCCAGTACTTC. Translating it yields CASSFGARRETQYF.

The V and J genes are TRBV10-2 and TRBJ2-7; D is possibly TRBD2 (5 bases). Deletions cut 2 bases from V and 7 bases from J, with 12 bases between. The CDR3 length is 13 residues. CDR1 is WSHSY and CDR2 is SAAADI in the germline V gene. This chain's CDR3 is CASSEQRELEQYF. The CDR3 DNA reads TGCGCCAGCAGTGAGCAAAGGGAGTTGGAGCAGTACTTC.

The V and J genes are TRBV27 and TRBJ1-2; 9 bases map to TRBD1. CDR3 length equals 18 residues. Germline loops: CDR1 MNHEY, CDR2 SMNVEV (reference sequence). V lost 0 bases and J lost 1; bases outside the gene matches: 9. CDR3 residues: CASSLSGQGKSNNYGYTF. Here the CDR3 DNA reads TGTGCCAGCAGTTTATCAGGACAGGGGAAGTCCAATAACTATGGCTACACCTTC.

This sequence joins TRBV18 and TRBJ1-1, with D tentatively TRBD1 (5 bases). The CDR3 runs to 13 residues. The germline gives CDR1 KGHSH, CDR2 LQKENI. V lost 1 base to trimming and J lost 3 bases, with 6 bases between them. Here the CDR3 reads CASSPRGDTEAFF. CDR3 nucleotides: TGTGCCAGCTCACCACGGGGGGACACTGAAGCTTTCTTT.